These T cell receptor beta chains were read from a single sample in a study of HIV-infected patients and healthy controls. MiXCR was run by TCRdb on the 5' RACE reads, yielding one entry per CDR3 protein. The data contain almost 25,000 distinct CDR3 sequences, 8.5% to 9% of them singletons. The sample was blood. The receptor set was obtained from an adult in good health. CDR3s include the opening cysteine and the closing phenylalanine or tryptophan. D genes are given only for firm matches. Only part of the rows carry a size: once, few, many, or a class if the clone is expanded.

CDR3: CASSFGVLGNEKLFF
DNA: TGTGCCAGCAGCTTTGGAGTTCTTGGTAATGAAAAACTGTTTTTT
V: TRBV7-9
size: many
D: .
J: TRBJ1-4

CDR3: CASSNPGTSVNTGELFF
DNA: TGTGCCAGCAGCAACCCCGGGACATCCGTCAACACCGGGGAGCTGTTTTTT
V: TRBV7-8
size: many
D: .
J: TRBJ2-2

CDR3: CASSEAGHWGTQETQYF
DNA: TGTGCCAGCAGTGAAGCGGGTCATTGGGGGACGCAAGAGACCCAGTACTTC
V: TRBV6-1
size: many
D: .
J: TRBJ2-5

CDR3: CASSTTGQGYSNQPQHF
DNA: TGTGCCAGTAGTACCACTGGACAGGGCTATAGCAATCAGCCCCAGCATTTT
V: TRBV19
size: many
D: TRBD1
J: TRBJ1-5

CDR3: CASSPAGQTYEQYF
DNA: TGTGCCAGCAGCCCAGCGGGCCAGACCTACGAGCAGTACTTC
V: TRBV6-1
size: many
D: .
J: TRBJ2-7

CDR3: CASSLQGQGATTNEKLFF
DNA: TGTGCCAGCTCACTACAGGGACAGGGGGCGACAACTAATGAAAAACTGTTTTTT
V: TRBV18
size: few
D: TRBD1
J: TRBJ1-4

CDR3: CASMEGMANEKLFF
DNA: TGTGCCAGTATGGAGGGGATGGCTAATGAAAAACTGTTTTTT
V: TRBV19
size: many
D: .
J: TRBJ1-4

CDR3: CASGQGGSYEQYF
DNA: TGTGCCAGCGGACAGGGGGGTTCCTACGAGCAGTACTTC
V: TRBV28
size: medium-sized
D: TRBD1
J: TRBJ2-7

CDR3: CASSLSGTDNSPLHF
DNA: TGTGCCAGCAGCTTATCCGGGACGGACAATTCACCCCTCCACTTT
V: TRBV7-2
size: many
D: .
J: TRBJ1-6

CDR3: CAISGTQKSYEQYF
DNA: TGTGCCATCAGCGGGACGCAGAAATCCTACGAGCAGTACTTC
V: TRBV10-3
size: .
D: .
J: TRBJ2-7

CDR3: CASSTTASQETQYF
DNA: TGCGCCAGCAGCACGACAGCTTCCCAAGAGACCCAGTACTTC
V: TRBV5-1
size: many
D: .
J: TRBJ2-5

CDR3: CSVGGALYGKLFF
DNA: TGCAGCGTTGGTGGGGCCCTGTACGGAAAACTGTTTTTT
V: TRBV29-1
size: many
D: .
J: TRBJ1-4

CDR3: CSARDVRGGNRFVRFF
DNA: TGCAGTGCTAGAGATGTGAGGGGGGGCAATCGATTTGTTCGGTTCTTC
V: TRBV20-1
size: many
D: .
J: TRBJ2-1

CDR3: CASSGPAGDTDTQYF
DNA: TGTGCCAGCAGTGGTCCAGCGGGGGACACAGATACGCAGTATTTT
V: TRBV12-3/TRBV12-4
size: .
D: TRBD2
J: TRBJ2-3

CDR3: CTSSLSPATQGYGYTF
DNA: TGCACCAGCAGTTTATCGCCCGCTACTCAAGGGTATGGCTACACCTTC
V: TRBV27
size: many
D: .
J: TRBJ1-2

CDR3: CASRRQGAGTGELFF
DNA: TGTGCCAGCAGGAGACAGGGGGCGGGCACCGGGGAGCTGTTTTTT
V: TRBV12-3/TRBV12-4
size: .
D: TRBD1
J: TRBJ2-2

CDR3: CSVLNTEAFF
DNA: TGCAGCGTTCTGAACACTGAAGCTTTCTTT
V: TRBV29-1
size: medium-sized
D: .
J: TRBJ1-1

CDR3: CAWGKGVLETQYF
DNA: TGTGCCTGGGGTAAGGGGGTGTTGGAGACCCAGTACTTC
V: TRBV30
size: few
D: .
J: TRBJ2-5